The sequence of this T cell receptor beta chain was determined in a study of shared clonotypes between healthy human individuals. Study-wide findings and caveats: Enrolling few donors narrowed the genetic and exposure-history diversity that was represented.

About this clone itself: Its antigen is unidentified.

V lost 4 bases to trimming and J lost 0 bases; unmatched junction nucleotides: 21. The CDR3 length is 22 residues. Germline CDR1 is SGHRS and CDR2 is YFSETQ. Assay used: immunoSEQ multiplex PCR; TCRdb lists only in-frame clones, some missing. The data show 2 million to 2.5 million clones, 85% to 95% seen once. The chain uses TRBV5-1 and TRBJ2-1; 11 positions agree with TRBD2. This clonotype was sampled from a man younger than 35 in good health. Some clones in this sample may be carry-over from other donors' samples. Input material: naive CD4+ T cells from PBMCs. Specified subset: CD45RA+ positively selected. The CDR3 DNA sequence: TGCGCCAGCAGCCCATATGCCAAATCCGGGACTAGCGGTTTTAGCTCCTACAATGAGCAGTTCTTC. It codes for CASSPYAKSGTSGFSSYNEQFF.